This TCR beta chain comes out of a study of PD-L1 blockade in urothelial cancer. Study context: The median number of T cells present in blood samples was about 140,000.

V was pared by 8 bases and J by 7 bases, with 13 bases of the junction left unmatched. This CDR3 has 15 amino acids. Germline CDR1 KGHSH, CDR2 LQKENI. This table comes from immunoSEQ multiplex PCR, and its TCRdb copy is limited to in-frame clones, with some not included. Of 120,000 or so clones in the sample, 86% were seen once. This sample's time point: peripheral blood 6 weeks after treatment start. This receptor was taken from a middle-aged man with urothelial cancer. The gene calls are TRBV18 and TRBJ2-1, with 8 bases fitting TRBD1. The material sequenced was PBMCs, taken around atezolizumab (anti-PD-L1) treatment. Written as DNA, the CDR3 is TGTGCCAGCAACCGAGACAGGGGCCTCGTGAATGAGCAGTTCTTC. Translated, it gives CASNRDRGLVNEQFF.